These 8 T cell receptor beta chains came from one sample sequenced in a study of vaccination and CD4 T cells after COVID-19. Indicated time point: late sampling 161 to 241 days after vaccination in three convalescent patients. TCRdb reanalysed the PCR reads using MiXCR and keeps one entry per CDR3 protein. The sample consists of 30,000 or so distinct CDR3 sequences, about 50% of them appearing once. Here the sequenced sample was CD4+ T cells from blood, taken about 7 months after SARS-CoV-2 vaccination. The receptors originated from a human donor who had recovered from COVID-19.

The chain uses TRBV27 and TRBJ2-3; 7 nucleotides align to TRBD2. CDR3 size: 14 residues. Trimming at V came to 6 bases and at J to 5 bases, leaving 8 bases not matched to a gene. Germline CDR1 is MNHEY and CDR2 is SMNVEV (reference sequence). Here the CDR3 reads CASRRRENRDTQYF. The CDR3, as DNA: TGTGCCAGCAGGAGGCGGGAGAATCGAGATACGCAGTATTTT.

V is TRBV18 and J is TRBJ2-1; D unresolved. Trimming pared 2 bases from V and 7 bases from J, leaving 12 bases between. The CDR3 spans 14 residues. Germline CDR1 is KGHSH and CDR2 is LQKENI. The CDR3 bases are TGTGCCAGCTCACCAAGACAATCCGGGAATGAGCAGTTCTTC. It translates to CASSPRQSGNEQFF. The full variable domain, rest sourced from reference TRBV18 and TRBJ2-1, is NAGVMQNPRHLVRRRGQEARLRCSPMKGHSHVYWYRQLPEEGLKFMVYLQKENIIDESGMPKERFSAEFPKEGPSILRIQQVVRGDSAAYFCASSPRQSGNEQFFGPGTRLTVL.

The chain has TRBV20-1 and TRBJ2-7; D is ambiguous. The CDR3 loop spans 13 amino acids. Trimming pared 0 bases from V and 5 bases from J, leaving 11 bases between. CDR1 is DFQATT, CDR2 SNEGSKA, per germline (reference sequence). As DNA, the CDR3 is TGCAGTGCTAGAGATTCTCTATTAGACGAGCAGTACTTC. Encoded protein: CSARDSLLDEQYF.

The V and J genes are TRBV6-2 or TRBV6-3 and TRBJ2-3, with 14 nucleotides matching TRBD2. Trimming took 4 bases from V and 5 from J; bases not matched to a gene: 5. Germline CDR1 and CDR2: MNHEY and SVGEGT. This CDR3 contains 16 residues. The CDR3, as DNA: TGTGCCAGCAGTTTCCCGACTAGCGGGAGGGTAGATACGCAGTATTTT. This sequence encodes CASSFPTSGRVDTQYF.

V is TRBV7-2 and J is TRBJ1-2, with TRBD1 matching over 7 bases. CDR3 length: 16 residues. The ends lost 0 bases at V and 2 bases at J; junction bases unmatched: 6. The germline CDR1 and CDR2 sequences are SGHTA and FQGNSA. The DNA for the CDR3 is TGTGCCAGCAGCTTAGCGTCGACAGGGTCAAACTATGGCTACACCTTC. Protein sequence: CASSLASTGSNYGYTF. Full variable domain (remainder filled in from reference TRBV7-2 and TRBJ1-2): GAGVSQSPSNKVTEKGKDVELRCDPISGHTALYWYRQSLGQGLEFLIYFQGNSAPDKSGLPSDRFSAERTGGSVSTLTIQRTQQEDSAVYLCASSLASTGSNYGYTFGSGTRLTVV.

The chain employs TRBV7-9 and TRBJ2-2; 7 nucleotides line up with TRBD2. Germline CDR1 reads SEHNR; CDR2 reads FQNEAQ (reference sequence). Trimming cost V 5 bases and J 7 bases; bases outside gene matches: 19. The CDR3 is 18 residues long. CDR3: CASSPLELLAIRVGELFF. In nucleotides, the CDR3 is TGTGCCAGCAGCCCACTCGAATTACTAGCGATTAGGGTCGGGGAGCTGTTTTTT.

This chain uses TRBV28 with TRBJ1-4, with TRBD1 matching 7 bases. Germline V gene sequence: CDR1 MDHEN, CDR2 SYDVKM. Trimming at V came to 6 bases and at J to 10 bases, leaving 5 bases not matched to a gene. The CDR3 has 12 amino acids. Here the CDR3 DNA reads TGTGCCAGCAGCTTAGGGGGCGTAAAACTGTTTTTT. Translated: CASSLGGVKLFF.

This sequence joins TRBV7-6 and TRBJ2-1, with D perhaps TRBD2 (6 bases). Germline lookup yields CDR1 SGHVS and CDR2 FNYEAQ. The CDR3 sequence is 16 residues long. The V end lost 4 bases, the J end lost 2 bases, and 15 bases lay between the germline ends. In DNA, the CDR3 is TGTGCCAGCAGCTCTCCGGCGGGGTTTCCCTACAATGAGCAGTTCTTC. Its protein is CASSSPAGFPYNEQFF.